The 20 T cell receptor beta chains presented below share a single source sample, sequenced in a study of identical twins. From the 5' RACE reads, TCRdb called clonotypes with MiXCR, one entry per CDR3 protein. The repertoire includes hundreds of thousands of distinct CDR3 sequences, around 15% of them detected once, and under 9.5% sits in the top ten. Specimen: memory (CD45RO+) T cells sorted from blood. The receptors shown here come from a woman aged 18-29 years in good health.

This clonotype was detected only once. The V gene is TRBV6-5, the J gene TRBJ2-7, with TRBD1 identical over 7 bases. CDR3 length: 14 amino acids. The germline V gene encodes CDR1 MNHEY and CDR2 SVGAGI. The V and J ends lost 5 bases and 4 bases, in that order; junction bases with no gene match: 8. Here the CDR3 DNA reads TGTGCCAGCAGTACTGGACAGGTAACTTACGAGCAGTACTTC. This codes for CASSTGQVTYEQYF.

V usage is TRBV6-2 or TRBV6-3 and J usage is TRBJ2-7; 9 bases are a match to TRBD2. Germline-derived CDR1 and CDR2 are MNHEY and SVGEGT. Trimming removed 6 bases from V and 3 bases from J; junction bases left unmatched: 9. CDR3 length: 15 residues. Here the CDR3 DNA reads TGTGCCAGCAGCAGACTAGCGGTGGTGATCTACGAGCAGTACTTC. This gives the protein CASSRLAVVIYEQYF.

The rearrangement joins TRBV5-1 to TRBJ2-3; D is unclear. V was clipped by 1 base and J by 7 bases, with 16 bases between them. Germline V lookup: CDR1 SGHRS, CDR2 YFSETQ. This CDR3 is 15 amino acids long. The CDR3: CASSLMLSPAHTQYF. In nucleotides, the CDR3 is TGCGCCAGCAGCTTGATGCTCTCCCCGGCGCATACGCAGTATTTT.

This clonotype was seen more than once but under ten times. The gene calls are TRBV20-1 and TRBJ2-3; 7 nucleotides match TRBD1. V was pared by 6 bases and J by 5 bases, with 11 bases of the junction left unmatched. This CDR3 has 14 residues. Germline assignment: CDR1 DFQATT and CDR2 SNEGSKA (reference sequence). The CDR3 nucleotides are TGCAGTGCGCAGACAGGGTTAAGAGTAGATACGCAGTATTTT. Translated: CSAQTGLRVDTQYF.

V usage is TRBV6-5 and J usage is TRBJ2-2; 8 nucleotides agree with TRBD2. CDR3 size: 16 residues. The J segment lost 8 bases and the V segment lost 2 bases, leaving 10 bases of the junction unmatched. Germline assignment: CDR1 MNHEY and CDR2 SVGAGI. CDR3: CASSYIASGWRGELFF. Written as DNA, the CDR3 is TGTGCCAGCAGTTACATTGCTAGCGGGTGGCGGGGGGAGCTGTTTTTT.

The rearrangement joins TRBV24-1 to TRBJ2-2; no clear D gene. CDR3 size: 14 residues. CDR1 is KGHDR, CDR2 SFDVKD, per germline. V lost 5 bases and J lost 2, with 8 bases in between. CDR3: CATSADDNTGELFF. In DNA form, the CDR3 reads TGTGCCACCAGTGCAGACGATAACACCGGGGAGCTGTTTTTT.

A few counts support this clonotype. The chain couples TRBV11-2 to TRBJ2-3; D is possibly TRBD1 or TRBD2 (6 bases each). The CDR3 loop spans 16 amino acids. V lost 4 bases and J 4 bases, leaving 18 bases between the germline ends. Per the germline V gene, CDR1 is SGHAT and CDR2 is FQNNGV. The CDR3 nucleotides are TGTGCCAGCAGCTCAGTCCGGGGGCCAGGGGCAGATACGCAGTATTTT. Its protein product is CASSSVRGPGADTQYF. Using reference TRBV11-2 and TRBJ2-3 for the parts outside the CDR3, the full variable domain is EAGVAQSPRYKIIEKRQSVAFWCNPISGHATLYWYQQILGQGPKLLIQFQNNGVVDDSQLPKDRFSAERLKGVDSTLKIQPAKLEDSAVYLCASSSVRGPGADTQYFGPGTRLTVL.

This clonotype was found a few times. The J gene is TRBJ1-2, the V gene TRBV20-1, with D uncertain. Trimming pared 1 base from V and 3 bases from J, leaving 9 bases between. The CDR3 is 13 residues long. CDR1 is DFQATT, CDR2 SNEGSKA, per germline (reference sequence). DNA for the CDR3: TGCAGTGCTAGAGGTGGCACCTACTATGGCTACACCTTC. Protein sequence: CSARGGTYYGYTF.

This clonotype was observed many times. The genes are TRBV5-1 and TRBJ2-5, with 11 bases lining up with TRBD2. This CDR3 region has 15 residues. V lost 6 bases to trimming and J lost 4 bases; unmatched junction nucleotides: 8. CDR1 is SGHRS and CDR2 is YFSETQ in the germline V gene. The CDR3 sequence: CASTPAGTSGETQYF. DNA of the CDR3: TGCGCCAGCACCCCAGCCGGGACTAGCGGAGAGACCCAGTACTTC.

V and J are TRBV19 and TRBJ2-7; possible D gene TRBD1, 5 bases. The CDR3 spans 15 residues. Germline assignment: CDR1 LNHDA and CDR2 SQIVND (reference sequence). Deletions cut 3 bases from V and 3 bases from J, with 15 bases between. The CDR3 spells CASSIESGHYYEQYF. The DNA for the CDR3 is TGTGCCAGTAGTATTGAATCAGGACACTACTACGAGCAGTACTTC.

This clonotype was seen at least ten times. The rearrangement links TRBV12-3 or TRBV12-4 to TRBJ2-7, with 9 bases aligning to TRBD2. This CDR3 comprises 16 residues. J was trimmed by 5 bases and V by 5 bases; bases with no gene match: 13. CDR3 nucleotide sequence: TGTGCCAGCAGTACGCCGGGACTAGCTAAAGGGAACGAGCAGTACTTC. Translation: CASSTPGLAKGNEQYF.

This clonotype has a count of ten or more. The CDR3, as DNA: TGTGCCAGCTCACCACCTAGCAACACCGGGGAGCTGTTTTTT. This sequence encodes CASSPPSNTGELFF. This chain links TRBV18 with TRBJ2-2; no definite D call. CDR1 and CDR2 (germline): KGHSH, LQKENI. The CDR3 contains 14 residues. Trimming left V 0 bases short and J 2 bases short, with 4 bases between.

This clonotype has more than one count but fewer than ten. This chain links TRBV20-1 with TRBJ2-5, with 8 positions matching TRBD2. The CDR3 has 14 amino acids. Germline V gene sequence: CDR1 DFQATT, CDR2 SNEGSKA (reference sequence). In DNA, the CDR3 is TGCAGCGGAAACTTAGCGGGGACTCAAGAGACCCAGTACTTC. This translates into CSGNLAGTQETQYF.

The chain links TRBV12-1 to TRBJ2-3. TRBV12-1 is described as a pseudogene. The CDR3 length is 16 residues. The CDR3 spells CASSFAAKISADTQYF. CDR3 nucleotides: TGTGCCAGCAGCTTTGCGGCGAAGATTAGCGCAGATACGCAGTATTTT.

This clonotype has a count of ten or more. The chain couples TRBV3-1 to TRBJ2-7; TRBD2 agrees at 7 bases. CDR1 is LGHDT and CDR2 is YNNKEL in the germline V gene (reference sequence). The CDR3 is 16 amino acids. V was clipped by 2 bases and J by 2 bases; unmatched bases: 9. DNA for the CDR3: TGTGCCAGCAGCCAACCCTCATCGCGGGGGACCTACGAGCAGTACTTC. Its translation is CASSQPSSRGTYEQYF.

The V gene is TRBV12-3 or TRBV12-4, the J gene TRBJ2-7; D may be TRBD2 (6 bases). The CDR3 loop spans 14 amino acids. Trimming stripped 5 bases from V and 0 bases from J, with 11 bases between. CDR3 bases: TGTGCCAGCAGTCTACTTAGCGGCTCCTACGAGCAGTACTTC. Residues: CASSLLSGSYEQYF.

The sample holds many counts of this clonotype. CDR3 in DNA: TGCAGCGTCATGAGTGGCAGCGTCTTAGGGACCCAGTACTTC. Translation gives CSVMSGSVLGTQYF. The V and J genes are TRBV29-1 and TRBJ2-5; D is undetermined. Trimming stripped 6 bases from V and 7 bases from J, with 21 bases between. The CDR3 runs 14 residues. Per the germline V gene, CDR1 is SQVTM and CDR2 is ANQGSEA.

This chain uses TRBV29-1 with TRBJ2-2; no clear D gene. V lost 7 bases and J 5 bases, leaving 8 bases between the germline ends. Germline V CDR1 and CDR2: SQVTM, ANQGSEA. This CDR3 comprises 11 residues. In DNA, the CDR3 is TGCAGCGGGGAATGGACCGGGGAGCTGTTTTTT. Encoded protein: CSGEWTGELFF.

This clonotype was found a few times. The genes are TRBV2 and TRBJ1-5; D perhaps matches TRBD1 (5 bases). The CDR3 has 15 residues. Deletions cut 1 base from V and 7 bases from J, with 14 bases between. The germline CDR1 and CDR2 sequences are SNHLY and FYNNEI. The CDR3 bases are TGTGCCAGCAGTGAAGAGGTACCCGGGGCCCAGCCCCAGCATTTT. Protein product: CASSEEVPGAQPQHF. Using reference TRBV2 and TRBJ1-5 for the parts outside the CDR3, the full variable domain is EPEVTQTPSHQVTQMGQEVILRCVPISNHLYFYWYRQILGQKVEFLVSFYNNEISEKSEIFDDQFSVERPDGSNFTLKIRSTKLEDSAMYFCASSEEVPGAQPQHFGDGTRLSIL.

CDR3 sequence: CASSLSVFRNTEAFF. Here the CDR3 DNA reads TGTGCCAGCAGCTTATCGGTGTTTCGGAACACTGAAGCTTTCTTT. The rearrangement joins TRBV7-2 to TRBJ1-1; no definite D call. The CDR3 is made up of 15 amino acids. Germline values: CDR1 SGHTA, CDR2 FQGNSA. Trimming stripped 2 bases from V and 1 base from J, with 11 bases between.